The 9 T cell receptor beta chains in this list originate from one sample, sequenced in a study of blood T cells in healthy people across ages. Primers used in a second PCR of about 6 to 11 cycles were a sample-barcoded 5' primer and a J-beta primer mix. A single record per CDR3 protein comes from TCRdb applying MiXCR to the 5' RACE reads. The sample consists of more than 600,000 distinct CDR3 sequences, approximately 25% of them appearing once. The same data also contributed to another study, on T cells of mothers and their children.

The sample consisted of blood. The source is a boy under 18 in good health.

V and J are TRBV4-1 and TRBJ1-1, with D perhaps TRBD1 (5 bases). V lost 1 base and J 1 base, leaving 10 bases between the germline ends. Germline V gene lookup returns CDR1 MGHRA and CDR2 YSYEKL. The CDR3 totals 15 residues. Here the CDR3 reads CASSQVWQGNTEAFF. The CDR3 DNA reads TGCGCCAGCAGCCAAGTCTGGCAGGGGAACACTGAAGCTTTCTTT.

The chain combines TRBV28 with TRBJ2-2; a possible D gene is TRBD1 (6 bases). Germline values: CDR1 MDHEN, CDR2 SYDVKM. V lost 5 bases to trimming and J lost 8 bases, with 18 bases between them. This CDR3 contains 15 residues. In DNA form, the CDR3 reads TGTGCCAGCAGTACTGACAGGCGATGGTCTGGGGAGCTGTTTTTT. Amino acids: CASSTDRRWSGELFF.

The V call is TRBV5-1, the J call TRBJ1-4; the D gene is possibly TRBD1 (5 bases). Per germline, CDR1 SGHRS and CDR2 YFSETQ. The CDR3 runs to 15 residues. With 4 bases removed from V and 7 bases from J, the gap between germline ends came to 17 bases. This CDR3 reads CASSPIVGDGEKLFF. The DNA of the CDR3 is TGCGCCAGCAGCCCAATTGTGGGGGACGGTGAAAAACTGTTTTTT.

CDR3 bases: TGTGCCAGCAGCCCTGACAGGGGAGCTGGAAACACCATATATTTT. This encodes CASSPDRGAGNTIYF. The gene calls are TRBV7-2 and TRBJ1-3; 8 bases map to TRBD1. The ends lost 5 bases at V and 2 bases at J; junction bases unmatched: 5. The CDR3 is made up of 15 amino acids. Germline-derived CDR1 and CDR2 are SGHTA and FQGNSA.

V is TRBV29-1 and J is TRBJ2-5; D is perhaps TRBD1 (6 bases). The assigned J gene may be wrong: the sequence end matches TRBJ2-1 better. This CDR3 has 13 amino acids. Germline loops: CDR1 SQVTM, CDR2 ANQGSEA. The CDR3 loop is CSVEGWATGEQFF. DNA of the CDR3: TGCAGCGTTGAAGGCTGGGCGACAGGCGAGCAGTTCTTC.

The table lists this clonotype with a few counts. This sequence joins TRBV2 and TRBJ2-3, with unresolved D. The CDR3 covers 12 residues. Trimming left V 8 bases short and J 6 bases short, with 12 bases between. CDR1 and CDR2 from the germline V gene are SNHLY and FYNNEI. The CDR3 loop is CASPRLADTQYF. The DNA of the CDR3 is TGTGCCAGCCCCAGACTTGCTGATACGCAGTATTTT.

The V call is TRBV10-3, the J call TRBJ2-5; D perhaps matches TRBD2 (5 bases). Germline CDR1 and CDR2: ENHRY and SYGVKD. This CDR3 has 13 residues. Trimming took off 6 bases at V and 5 bases at J, with 13 bases between the two ends. This CDR3 is CAIRPGEQETQYF. CDR3 in DNA: TGTGCCATCAGGCCCGGGGAGCAGGAGACCCAGTACTTC.

This clonotype was picked up a small number of times. The chain couples TRBV7-8 to TRBJ2-3; TRBD1 might be the D (7 bases). Germline V gene lookup returns CDR1 SGHVS and CDR2 FQNEAQ. CDR3 size: 17 residues. Between the trimmed V and J ends, which lost 3 bases and 5 bases, there was a span of 21 bases. CDR3 DNA sequence: TGTGCCAGCAGCTTCTCAGCGGGCGCCCCAGGGGGAGATACGCAGTATTTT. This translates into CASSFSAGAPGGDTQYF.

This clonotype was counted at least ten times. The chain is built from TRBV24-1 and TRBJ2-5, with D perhaps matching TRBD2 (6 bases). CDR1 and CDR2 (germline): KGHDR, SFDVKD. The CDR3 extends over 16 amino acids. The ends were cut back, 4 bases at V and 2 bases at J, with 16 bases in the middle. The CDR3 sequence is CATSENRDSRQETQYF. DNA of the CDR3: TGTGCCACCAGTGAAAACCGGGACTCCCGGCAAGAGACCCAGTACTTC.